Each of the 24 T cell receptor beta chains below was sequenced from the same sample in a study of blood T cell repertoires in COVID-19. Measured with immunoSEQ multiplex PCR; TCRdb has only the in-frame clones, and not every one. The table has roughly 80,000 clones, approximately 87% seen once; the top ten hold under 20%. Specimen: peripheral blood. The source is an elderly man in a cohort sampled during active COVID-19.

J is TRBJ2-7 and V is TRBV5-5, with TRBD2 matching over 8 bases. The CDR3 length is 15 residues. V shed 0 bases and J 1 base; nucleotides not matched to a gene: 3. From germline, CDR1 is SGHKS and CDR2 YYEKEE (reference sequence). CDR3 bases: TGTGCCAGCAGCTTGGAGTCGGGGGGGTCCTACGAGCAGTACTTC. Encoded protein: CASSLESGGSYEQYF.

This chain joins TRBV5-5 and TRBJ1-1; tentatively, D is TRBD1 (6 bases). CDR3 length equals 16 residues. Trimming shortened V by 6 bases and J by 7 bases, and 25 bases separated the two germline ends. The germline V gene has CDR1 SGHKS and CDR2 YYEKEE (reference sequence). The CDR3 coding sequence is TGTGCCAGCATCCCAAGGGTGGTGGGGGCAGGTGATGAAGCTTTCTTT. Translated, it gives CASIPRVVGAGDEAFF.

The rearrangement links TRBV19 to TRBJ2-5; a possible D gene is TRBD1 (7 bases). CDR1 LNHDA and CDR2 SQIVND come from the germline V gene (reference sequence). The V gene lost 6 bases and the J gene lost 4 bases, with 12 bases spanning the gap. This CDR3 region has 13 residues. This CDR3 reads CASRSGGRETQYF. In nucleotides, the CDR3 is TGTGCCAGTAGGTCAGGGGGGCGAGAGACCCAGTACTTC.

This clone was counted a few times. The chain carries TRBV19 and TRBJ1-5; 11 bases are a match to TRBD1. CDR1 and CDR2 from the germline V gene are LNHDA and SQIVND (reference sequence). The CDR3 has 15 amino acids. V lost 6 bases, J lost 1 base, and 2 bases stayed unmatched. The CDR3: CASSRDRGSNQPQHF. Written as DNA, the CDR3 is TGTGCCAGTAGCAGGGACAGGGGGAGCAATCAGCCCCAGCATTTT.

CDR3 sequence reads: CASSSGSPGGNQPQHF. The CDR3 DNA sequence: TGTGCCAGCAGTTCCGGGTCCCCGGGAGGCAATCAGCCCCAGCATTTT. This chain uses TRBV6-5 with TRBJ1-5; D is ambiguous. The CDR3 contains 16 residues. Looked up from germline, CDR1 is MNHEY and CDR2 is SVGAGI. V was cut by 4 bases and J by 2 bases, with 15 bases left in between.

CDR3 residues: CASSQEKKGEARNYGYTF. Written as DNA, the CDR3 is TGTGCCAGCAGCCAAGAGAAAAAAGGGGAGGCGCGTAACTATGGCTACACCTTC. The chain carries TRBV3-1 (or the pseudogene TRBV3-2) and TRBJ1-2; the D gene is possibly TRBD1 (5 bases). The germline gives CDR1 LGHDT, CDR2 YNNKEL (reference sequence). Trimming left V 0 bases short and J 1 base short, with 18 bases between. The CDR3 spans 18 residues.

This chain links TRBV2 with TRBJ2-3, with a tentative D call TRBD2 (7 bases). Trimming left V 6 bases short and J 2 bases short, with 18 bases between. Germline V gives CDR1 SNHLY, CDR2 FYNNEI. The CDR3 has 16 residues. This chain's CDR3 is CASRKNAGALTDTQYF. Written as DNA, the CDR3 is TGTGCCAGCAGGAAAAACGCGGGGGCTCTCACAGATACGCAGTATTTT.

V usage is TRBV3-1 (or the pseudogene TRBV3-2) and J usage is TRBJ2-7; TRBD2 is a possible D gene (7 bases). The V and J ends lost 0 bases and 4 bases respectively, with 22 bases between them. This CDR3 has 18 amino acids. Germline assignment: CDR1 LGHDT and CDR2 YNNKEL (reference sequence). The CDR3 DNA reads as TGTGCCAGCAGCCAAGATCAAGTGGCGGGGGCGCTGCGGTACGAGCAGTACTTC. Protein product: CASSQDQVAGALRYEQYF.

The chain employs TRBV18 and TRBJ2-1, with D unclear. The CDR3 totals 13 residues. The germline CDR1 and CDR2 sequences are KGHSH and LQKENI. Between the trimmed V and J ends, which lost 6 bases and 9 bases, there was a span of 15 bases. The CDR3 DNA reads as TGTGCCAGCTCGCCCAGCGTCTTCTTTGAGCAGTTCTTC. Amino acid sequence: CASSPSVFFEQFF.

This clone was counted a few times. The gene calls are TRBV5-1 and TRBJ1-6; D remains unclear. V lost 3 bases, J lost 5 bases, and 12 bases lay in between. The CDR3 is made up of 15 amino acids. Germline V CDR1 and CDR2: SGHRS, YFSETQ. The CDR3 nucleotides read TGCGCCAGCAGCTGGACTATTACTGATAATTCACCCCTCCACTTT. Amino acids: CASSWTITDNSPLHF.

The chain couples TRBV6-5 to TRBJ2-7, with TRBD1 as a possible D gene (6 bases). CDR1 MNHEY and CDR2 SVGAGI come from the germline V gene. The CDR3 is 14 amino acids. The V end was cut by 8 bases, the J end by 2 bases, with 16 bases between. The CDR3 nucleotides are TGTGCCAGCTATAAAGGACAGCTTCCCTACGAGCAGTACTTC. Its protein product is CASYKGQLPYEQYF.

The chain recombines TRBV20-1 with TRBJ2-5; tentatively, D is TRBD2 (6 bases). The CDR3 sequence is 11 residues long. V gave up 7 bases and J gave up 4 bases, with 10 bases separating them. CDR1 is DFQATT, CDR2 SNEGSKA, per germline (reference sequence). As DNA, the CDR3 is TGCAGTGTATTGGGAGGAGAGACCCAGTACTTC. This sequence encodes CSVLGGETQYF.

The chain uses TRBV11-3 and TRBJ1-2; 9 bases align to TRBD1. There are 18 residues in the CDR3. CDR1 and CDR2 from the germline V gene are SGHNT and YENEEA. V lost 5 bases to trimming and J lost 5 bases; unmatched junction nucleotides: 18. CDR3 residues: CASSTTEPEDRGWYGYTF. The DNA of the CDR3 is TGTGCCAGCAGCACTACCGAACCAGAGGACAGGGGTTGGTATGGCTACACCTTC.

The chain links TRBV19 to TRBJ1-2; 8 nucleotides match TRBD1. The CDR3 is 18 residues long. V lost 0 bases and J lost 0; bases outside the gene matches: 9. Germline V gene lookup returns CDR1 LNHDA and CDR2 SQIVND (reference sequence). The CDR3 DNA sequence: TGTGCCAGTAGTATAGATTCGCAGGGGGCTTACGCTAACTATGGCTACACCTTC. Its protein product is CASSIDSQGAYANYGYTF.

The chain recombines TRBV7-2 with TRBJ2-5; 8 bases map to TRBD2. Germline V gene lookup returns CDR1 SGHTA and CDR2 FQGNSA. With 5 bases clipped from V and 4 bases from J, the junction kept 6 bases outside the gene matches. The CDR3 contains 14 residues. CDR3 DNA: TGTGCCAGCAGCCCAGCTAGCGGGTCAGAGACCCAGTACTTC. Translation gives CASSPASGSETQYF. The variable domain in full, completed from reference TRBV7-2 and TRBJ2-5, reads GAGVSQSPSNKVTEKGKDVELRCDPISGHTALYWYRQSLGQGLEFLIYFQGNSAPDKSGLPSDRFSAERTGGSVSTLTIQRTQQEDSAVYLCASSPASGSETQYFGPGTRLLVL.

The rearrangement uses TRBV6-6 and TRBJ2-3; 9 nucleotides line up with TRBD2. Germline V gene sequence: CDR1 MNHNY, CDR2 SVGAGI (reference sequence). Losses at the gene ends were 4 bases for V and 2 bases for J; bases not matched to a gene: 7. The CDR3 covers 16 residues. CDR3 sequence (DNA): TGTGCCAGCAGTTCGACAGCGGGGGGATACACAGATACGCAGTATTTT. It is translated as CASSSTAGGYTDTQYF.

This sequence joins TRBV12-3 or TRBV12-4 and TRBJ1-1, with D perhaps TRBD1 (5 bases). The CDR3 covers 12 residues. V was cut by 6 bases and J by 6 bases, with 11 bases left in between. The DNA for the CDR3 is TGTGCCAGCAGCCCTACGGGGGCTGAAGCTTTCTTT. Its protein is CASSPTGAEAFF.

In this sample, this clone turned up once. The chain has TRBV5-4 and TRBJ2-3; 7 bases align to TRBD2. The J segment lost 0 bases and the V segment lost 4 bases, leaving 5 bases of the junction unmatched. The length of the CDR3 is 15 residues. The germline V gene encodes CDR1 SGHNT and CDR2 YYREEE (reference sequence). CDR3: CASSPRETSTDTQYF. In DNA, the CDR3 is TGTGCCAGCAGCCCGCGGGAGACGAGCACAGATACGCAGTATTTT.

The V call is TRBV5-4, the J call TRBJ1-6, with D perhaps matching TRBD1 (5 bases). The CDR3 consists of 15 residues. Germline values: CDR1 SGHNT, CDR2 YYREEE (reference sequence). V gave up 1 base and J gave up 6 bases, with 11 bases separating them. CDR3 sequence reads: CASSLPLGPNSPLHF. CDR3 coding DNA: TGTGCCAGCAGCTTGCCCTTGGGGCCTAATTCACCCCTCCACTTT.

V usage is TRBV5-1 and J usage is TRBJ1-6; 7 bases agree with TRBD1. V trimming: 2 bases; J trimming: 1 base; junction bases outside the gene matches: 0. This CDR3 region has 15 residues. Looked up from germline, CDR1 is SGHRS and CDR2 is YFSETQ. The CDR3 coding sequence is TGCGCCAGCAGCTTACAGGGGTCCTATAATTCACCCCTCCACTTT. It translates to CASSLQGSYNSPLHF.

The chain has TRBV5-6 and TRBJ2-3; 9 bases line up with TRBD2. This CDR3 is built from 16 residues. V trimming: 4 bases; J trimming: 1 base; junction bases outside the gene matches: 7. Germline lookup yields CDR1 SGHDT and CDR2 YYEEEE. CDR3 DNA sequence: TGTGCCAGCAGCCCACAAGGCGGGGGGGGCACAGATACGCAGTATTTT. Its protein product is CASSPQGGGGTDTQYF. The full variable domain, in which reference TRBV5-6 and TRBJ2-3 provide the parts outside the CDR3, is DAGVTQSPTHLIKTRGQQVTLRCSPKSGHDTVSWYQQALGQGPQFIFQYYEEEERQRGNFPDRFSGHQFPNYSSELNVNALLLGDSALYLCASSPQGGGGTDTQYFGPGTRLTVL.

The V gene is TRBV3-1 (or the pseudogene TRBV3-2), the J gene TRBJ1-4; D might be TRBD1 (5 bases). Trimming pared 4 bases from V and 5 bases from J, leaving 11 bases between. Germline lookup yields CDR1 LGHDT and CDR2 YNNKEL (reference sequence). The CDR3 loop spans 14 amino acids. CDR3 residues: CASSPGSRNEKLFF. Written as DNA, the CDR3 is TGTGCCAGCAGCCCAGGGTCACGGAATGAAAAACTGTTTTTT.

The chain combines TRBV28 with TRBJ2-2; weak D call: TRBD2 (6 bases). Germline V CDR1 and CDR2: MDHEN, SYDVKM. This CDR3 region has 13 residues. The V and J ends lost 5 bases and 4 bases respectively, with 8 bases between them. The chain's CDR3 is CASSGGGTGELFF. CDR3 in DNA: TGTGCCAGCAGTGGGGGAGGCACCGGGGAGCTGTTTTTT.

The chain couples TRBV6-5 to TRBJ1-4; 11 nucleotides agree with TRBD1. The CDR3 extends over 14 amino acids. The V gene's germline CDR1 is MNHEY and CDR2 SVGAGI. With V trimmed by 6 bases and J by 8 bases, 5 bases remained unmatched. CDR3 protein: CASSPDRGPEKLFF. Written as DNA, the CDR3 is TGTGCCAGCAGCCCGGACAGGGGGCCCGAAAAACTGTTTTTT.